The 17 T cell receptor beta chains below all came from one sample that was sequenced in a study of CDR3 diversity in severe acne. Using its own MiXCR run on the PCR reads, TCRdb lists one record per CDR3 protein. The sample records over 100,000 distinct CDR3 sequences, about half being singletons. The sample consisted of blood. These receptors all come from a male donor with acne.

The chain recombines TRBV12-3 or TRBV12-4 with TRBJ1-3, with 7 bases that match TRBD1. With 6 bases clipped from V and 2 bases from J, the junction kept 13 bases outside the gene matches. This CDR3 contains 17 residues. The CDR3 DNA follows: TGTGCCAGCAGCCAGACAGGGTATCTGAACACTGGAAACACCATATATTTT. Translating gives CASSQTGYLNTGNTIYF.

This clonotype has at least ten counts. The chain has TRBV20-1 and TRBJ2-1; D ambiguous. CDR1 DFQATT and CDR2 SNEGSKA come from the germline V gene (reference sequence). Trimming removed 3 bases at V and 5 bases at J, with 8 bases between. CDR3 size: 12 residues. The CDR3 here is CSARGSNNEQFF. In DNA form, the CDR3 reads TGCAGTGCTAGGGGTTCGAACAATGAGCAGTTCTTC.

This clonotype was detected many times. V gene TRBV4-3 combines with J gene TRBJ2-1, with D perhaps TRBD2 (6 bases). From germline, CDR1 is LGHNA and CDR2 YSLEER. The CDR3 runs to 14 residues. V lost 6 bases to trimming and J lost 4 bases, with 13 bases between them. As DNA, the CDR3 is TGCGCCAGCAGTATGCGGGGAGCATACAATGAGCAGTTCTTC. Translated, it gives CASSMRGAYNEQFF.

V is TRBV4-3 and J is TRBJ2-5; a possible D gene is TRBD2 (6 bases). The CDR3 is 12 residues long. Germline-derived CDR1 and CDR2 are LGHNA and YSLEER. The ends were cut back, 8 bases at V and 8 bases at J, with 15 bases in the middle. The CDR3 spells CASSREAGTQYF. For the CDR3, the DNA is TGCGCCAGCTCCAGGGAGGCCGGAACCCAGTACTTC.

The table lists this clonotype with a count of one. J is TRBJ2-7 and V is TRBV20-1; D remains ambiguous. V shed 6 bases and J shed 2 bases, with 20 bases lying between them. The germline V gene has CDR1 DFQATT and CDR2 SNEGSKA (reference sequence). This CDR3 contains 15 residues. CDR3 DNA: TGCAGTGCCAGCAGCGTTGGTGGAAATACCTACGAGCAGTACTTC. Translating it yields CSASSVGGNTYEQYF.

This clonotype was counted once. J is TRBJ1-6 and V is TRBV7-6, with no clear D. Germline V gene data show CDR1 as SGHVS and CDR2 as FNYEAQ. With 4 bases removed from V and 9 bases from J, the gap between germline ends came to 16 bases. There are 15 residues in the CDR3. The CDR3 DNA reads TGTGCCAGCAGCTGGAGACCCGTACTTGGTTCACCCCTCCACTTT. Protein sequence: CASSWRPVLGSPLHF.

This clonotype was recorded at least ten times. The J gene is TRBJ1-4, the V gene TRBV7-9; no definite D call. V lost 5 bases to trimming and J lost 6 bases, with 10 bases between them. The CDR3 consists of 13 residues. Germline lookup yields CDR1 SEHNR and CDR2 FQNEAQ (reference sequence). The CDR3 DNA reads TGTGCCAGCAGCCTGCCAAATTATGAAAAACTGTTTTTT. Amino acids: CASSLPNYEKLFF.

For this clonotype: A much bigger clone sits one base away, suggesting this may be a read error. The chain joins TRBV5-4 to TRBJ2-7, with 7 bases aligning to TRBD1. Germline-derived CDR1 and CDR2 are SGHNT and YYREEE (reference sequence). The CDR3 sequence is 13 residues long. Losses at the gene ends were 2 bases for V and 6 bases for J; bases not matched to a gene: 5. The CDR3 DNA follows: TGTGCCAGCAGCTTCCAGGGGGTGACCGAGCAGTACTTC. As protein: CASSFQGVTEQYF.

The chain is built from TRBV29-1 and TRBJ2-5; TRBD2 agrees at 7 bases. The germline CDR1 and CDR2 sequences are SQVTM and ANQGSEA. The CDR3 length is 13 residues. Trimming removed 4 bases from V and 5 bases from J; junction bases left unmatched: 7. Here the CDR3 DNA reads TGCAGCGTTGGGGGAGGGAACCTGGAGACCCAGTACTTC. Translating it yields CSVGGGNLETQYF.

Details on this clonotype: The junction departs from germline at one end; a sequencing error may be responsible. The chain is built from TRBV5-1 and TRBJ2-2, with 7 positions matching TRBD2. The CDR3 sequence is 14 residues long. Per the germline V gene, CDR1 is SGHRS and CDR2 is YFSETQ. The CDR3 nucleotides are TGCGCCGGCAGCTTCGGGGGGTCGACCGGGGAGCTGTTTTTT. Protein sequence: CAGSFGGSTGELFF. Together with reference TRBV5-1 and TRBJ2-2, the CDR3 gives the full variable domain: KAGVTQTPRYLIKTRGQQVTLSCSPISGHRSVSWYQQTPGQGLQFLFEYFSETQRNKGNFPGRFSGRQFSNSRSEMNVSTLELGDSALYLCAGSFGGSTGELFFGEGSRLTVL.

V gene TRBV5-1 combines with J gene TRBJ1-1, with D hard to call. The CDR3 totals 14 residues. Looked up from germline, CDR1 is SGHRS and CDR2 is YFSETQ. The V gene lost 2 bases and the J gene lost 0 bases, with 8 bases spanning the gap. The CDR3 DNA reads as TGCGCCAGCAGCTTCCCAGGAATGAACACTGAAGCTTTCTTT. It translates to CASSFPGMNTEAFF. Complete variable domain (other parts from reference TRBV5-1 and TRBJ1-1): KAGVTQTPRYLIKTRGQQVTLSCSPISGHRSVSWYQQTPGQGLQFLFEYFSETQRNKGNFPGRFSGRQFSNSRSEMNVSTLELGDSALYLCASSFPGMNTEAFFGQGTRLTVV.

This clonotype was counted ten times or more. The chain couples TRBV2 to TRBJ2-3; 13 bases align to TRBD2. The CDR3 extends over 16 amino acids. Germline V CDR1 and CDR2: SNHLY, FYNNEI. The trim removed 4 bases at V and 0 bases at J, leaving 1 base unmatched. As DNA, the CDR3 is TGTGCCAGCAGTGGGACTAGCGGGAGCAGCACAGATACGCAGTATTTT. Protein product: CASSGTSGSSTDTQYF.

This clonotype was seen only a few times. The J gene is TRBJ2-5, the V gene TRBV5-4, with D hard to call. The CDR3 contains 11 residues. In germline, CDR1 is SGHNT, CDR2 YYREEE (reference sequence). Trimming removed 2 bases from V and 6 bases from J, with 5 bases in between. CDR3 bases: TGTGCCAGCAGCTTAGGGAAGACCCAGTACTTC. Protein product: CASSLGKTQYF.

V usage is TRBV29-1 and J usage is TRBJ2-6; D remains unclear. V dropped 8 bases and J dropped 4 bases, with 12 bases sitting between them. Germline V lookup: CDR1 SQVTM, CDR2 ANQGSEA. The CDR3 runs to 13 residues. The CDR3 sequence: CSTLQRGANVLTF. The CDR3 region has the DNA TGCAGCACTCTTCAAAGGGGGGCCAACGTCCTGACTTTC.

The chain is built from TRBV9 and TRBJ2-5, with unresolved D. V was cut by 4 bases and J by 5 bases, with 9 bases left in between. Germline CDR1 SGDLS, CDR2 YYNGEE. The CDR3 runs 12 residues. Here the CDR3 reads CASSRTAETQYF. DNA for the CDR3: TGTGCCAGCAGCCGAACGGCTGAGACCCAGTACTTC.

In the case of this clonotype: An end of the junction does not agree with germline; a read error may underlie this. As DNA, the CDR3 is TGTGCCAGTAGTAATTCCAGCAGCGGGCGGACAGCAGTCTCTGGAAACGCCATATATTTT. Translated, it gives CASSNSSSGRTAVSGNAIYF. V usage is TRBV19 and J usage is TRBJ1-3; possibly TRBD1 for D (6 bases). Germline CDR1 is LNHDA and CDR2 is SQIVND (reference sequence). The CDR3 is 20 amino acids.

Comment on this clonotype: One junction end does not reproduce the germline sequence, and a read error may be involved. The chain uses TRBV2 and TRBJ2-3; D not certain. Germline-derived CDR1 and CDR2 are SNHLY and FYNNEI. The CDR3 consists of 15 residues. The CDR3 nucleotides are TGTACCAGCAGTGCGTTTCGGAGAAGCACAGATACGCAGTATTTT. Residues: CTSSAFRRSTDTQYF.